This T cell receptor beta chain is drawn from a study of shared clonotypes between healthy human individuals. Naive CD8 cells lacked CD45RO, underwent positive selection for CCR7 and left out terminally differentiated effector memory CD45RA+ cells. This table comes from immunoSEQ multiplex PCR, and its TCRdb copy is limited to in-frame clones, with some not included. The sample has about 2,100,000 clones, more than 85% seen once; the top ten hold more than 1.5%. The CDR3 contains 15 residues. Deletions cut 7 bases from V and 3 bases from J, with 18 bases between. The germline CDR1 and CDR2 sequences are SGHVS and FQNEAQ.

The V call is TRBV7-8, the J call TRBJ1-1, with D possibly TRBD1 on 6 matching bases. This receptor was identified in a man between 18 and 35 years old in good health. Some clones in this sample may be carry-over from other donors' samples. The sequenced sample was naive CD8+ T cells from PBMCs. CDR3 sequence reads: CASNDRRQRDTEAFF. DNA for the CDR3: TGTGCCAGCAACGACAGGCGACAGCGGGACACTGAAGCTTTCTTT.